The T cell receptor (beta chain) described here comes from a study of blood T cells in healthy people across ages. Alongside a J-beta primer mix, a sample-barcoded 5' primer served in a second PCR lasting about 7 to 11 cycles. TCRdb independently ran MiXCR on the 5' RACE reads; one entry per CDR3 protein. The sample holds over 600,000 distinct CDR3 sequences; 20% to 25% are singletons and the top ten take 3% to 4%. There are many counts of this clonotype. The sequenced sample was blood. The TCR sequence derives from a man aged 65 to 85 in good health.

CDR3: CASSKGGRGSDTQYF. The CDR3, as DNA: TGTGCCAGCAGTAAAGGGGGGCGCGGGTCAGATACGCAGTATTTT. This chain joins TRBV25-1 and TRBJ2-3; D may be TRBD1 or TRBD2 (6 bases each). The CDR3 extends over 15 amino acids. Germline V gene sequence: CDR1 MGHDK, CDR2 SYGVNS. V lost 5 bases and J 4 bases, leaving 16 bases between the germline ends.